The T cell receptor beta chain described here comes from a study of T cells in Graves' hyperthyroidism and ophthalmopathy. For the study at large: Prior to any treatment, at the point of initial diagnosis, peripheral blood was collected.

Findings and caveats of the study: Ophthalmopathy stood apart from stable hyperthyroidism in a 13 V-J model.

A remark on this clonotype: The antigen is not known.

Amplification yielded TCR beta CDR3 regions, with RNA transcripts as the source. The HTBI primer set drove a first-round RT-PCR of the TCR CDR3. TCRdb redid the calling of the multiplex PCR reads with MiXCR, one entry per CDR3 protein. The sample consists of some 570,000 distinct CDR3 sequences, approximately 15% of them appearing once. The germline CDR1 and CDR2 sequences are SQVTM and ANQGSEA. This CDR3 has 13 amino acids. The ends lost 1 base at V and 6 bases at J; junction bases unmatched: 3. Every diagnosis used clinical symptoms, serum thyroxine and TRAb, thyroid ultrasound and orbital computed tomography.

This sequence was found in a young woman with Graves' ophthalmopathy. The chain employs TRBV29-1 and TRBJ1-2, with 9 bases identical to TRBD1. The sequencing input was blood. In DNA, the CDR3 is TGCAGCGTTGAAGGACAGGGGGTAGATGGCTACACCTTC. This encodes CSVEGQGVDGYTF.